This T cell receptor beta chain comes out of a study of PD-L1 blockade in urothelial cancer (dated by TCRdb to 2015 to 2018). Some background on the complete study: Therapy was started in about 2014 for all patients, and atezolizumab 1,200 mg was administered intravenously every 3 weeks. About 90% of the 29 patients were identified as males with urothelial cancer of bladder origin, and a prior smoking history was reported by 18 of 29 patients. An ECOG performance status of 0 or 1 was recorded for the patients, and 0 to 3 prior chemotherapy regimens had been received by the patients. Blood samples were analyzed 3 weeks after the start of treatment (second dose) and 6 weeks after the start of treatment. Blood samples yielded a median of around 130,000 T cells and around 80,000 unique TCRs, with median clonality roughly 0.082. An exploratory multi-omic analysis was conducted of the somatic, immune and clinical correlates of response to PD-L1 blockade with atezolizumab in urothelial cancer. Pretreatment tumor samples, along with matched peripheral blood collected serially before and after atezolizumab treatment, underwent TCR sequencing. Durable clinical benefit meant progression-free survival longer than 6 months, and TCR features were also tested against progression-free and overall survival. In the same patients who had TCR sequencing, pretreatment tumors also underwent whole exome sequencing and RNA sequencing. Roughly 10 patients achieved durable clinical benefit and some 21 did not. Some 29 patients had pretreatment blood TCR-seq, roughly 24 had at least one posttreatment blood collection, and roughly 24 had tumor TCR-seq. Summary of the overall study and its limitations: Patients with durable benefit showed greater expansion of tumor-associated TCR clones in peripheral blood 3 weeks after starting treatment (n of about 20, p = 0.022). A pretreatment peripheral blood TCR clonality below the median was linked to improved progression-free and overall survival. Because the sample size was small (n ≈ 29) and many of the analyses were exploratory, the results are meant to be hypothesis-generating.

Each PCR received spiked-in synthetic TCR analog templates so that absolute template abundance could be estimated from read counts. The immunoSEQ assay used bias-controlled V and J gene primers to amplify TCRbeta CDR3 regions from genomic DNA. Rearranged TCRbeta segments were sequenced at approximately 20X coverage. As for the authors' bioinformatics: Clustering was used to correct sequencing errors, and CDR3s were annotated against IMGT so that V, D and J genes could be assigned. Downstream analyses used only productive TCRbeta rearrangements, leaving out any out-of-frame or stop-codon sequences. To compute clonality, Shannon entropy was normalized by the log of the number of unique productive sequences and then subtracted from one. Fisher's exact test with Benjamini-Hochberg correction, using a cutoff of adjusted p below 0.01, was how clones that differed between time points or between blood and tumor were identified. Not all clones reach the TCRdb copy of this immuneACCESS table, which keeps in-frame sequences only. Checked studies attribute under half of the gap to unresolved V genes and leave the rest unexplained. From that table come the V and J calls and clone size; the DNA was used to work out D and trimming. Present in this sample are about 84,000 clones, roughly 82% of which were seen just once. 9.5% of the sample is taken by the ten largest.

In regard to this clone: Its antigen is still unknown. There are no base qualities to consult, and no much larger clone falls within one base.

The cohort comprised approximately 30 patients with locally advanced or metastatic urothelial carcinoma treated at Memorial Sloan Kettering on a trial protocol. Peripheral blood mononuclear cells were collected from each patient pretreatment and during treatment, giving between 1 and 8 total time points per patient. The Qiagen DNeasy Blood extraction kit was used to purify genomic DNA from total PBMCs and from tumor samples. Collected pretreatment and during treatment, PBMCs were isolated and stored as previously described. CDR1 and CDR2 are drawn from the germline V gene: MDHEN, SYDVKM. The V end loses 5 bases and the J end loses 6 bases, and a stretch of 16 bases separates them. From cysteine to phenylalanine, the CDR3 is 14 amino acids long. The entry retains the CDR3 DNA only, 42 bases that are in frame from base 1.

Sequencing used PBMCs, obtained around atezolizumab (anti-PD-L1) treatment. The chain links TRBV28 with TRBJ1-1; a tentative D call is TRBD1 (6 bases match). This receptor was taken from an older man with urothelial cancer. The CDR3 has the sequence CASSRGGAQAEAFF. The DNA is as follows: TGTGCCAGCAGTCGGGGGGGGGCGCAGGCTGAAGCTTTCTTT. Outside the CDR3, residues come from the reference TRBV28 and TRBJ1-1 proteins, so the full variable domain is: DVKVTQSSRYLVKRTGEKVFLECVQDMDHENMFWYRQDPGLGLRLIYFSYDVKMKEKGDIPEGYSVSREKKERFSLILESASTNQTSMYLCASSRGGAQAEAFFGQGTRLTVV.